This is a list of T cell receptor beta chains from one sample in a study of shared clonotypes between healthy human individuals. Generated by immunoSEQ multiplex PCR, the TCRdb table keeps only in-frame clones and is missing some. The table lists approximately 640,000 clones, around 72% of them singletons. The sample consisted of memory CD4+ T cells sorted from blood. The origin of the receptors is a woman aged 25 to 39 in good health. Both conserved end residues are part of each CDR3. A D gene is named only where the DNA matches it firmly. Not all rows give a size; the values are once, few, many and, for expanded clones, a class.

TRBV6-6	.	TRBJ2-7	14	.	CASSYLDLSYEQYF	TGTGCCAGCAGTTACCTGGATTTGAGCTACGAGCAGTACTTC
TRBV4-1	.	TRBJ1-2	16	.	CASSQSGSGWDYGYTF	TGCGCCAGCAGCCAATCGGGTTCGGGGTGGGACTATGGCTACACCTTC
TRBV28	.	TRBJ1-2	17	.	CASSSNSTQGGGYGYTF	TGTGCCAGCAGCTCCAACTCCACACAGGGCGGAGGCTATGGCTACACCTTC
TRBV7-3	.	TRBJ1-5	15	.	CASSLHSGSNQPQHF	TGTGCCAGCAGTTTACATTCTGGTAGCAATCAGCCCCAGCATTTT
TRBV18	.	TRBJ1-1	15	.	CASSPPARLNTEAFF	TGTGCCAGCTCACCACCGGCGAGACTGAACACTGAAGCTTTCTTT
TRBV5-1	.	TRBJ2-7	11	.	CASSLGGEQYF	TGCGCCAGCAGCCTGGGTGGGGAGCAGTACTTC
TRBV21-1	.	TRBJ1-2	13	.	CASSKRQVYGYTF	TGTGCCAGCAGCAAACGGCAGGTTTATGGCTACACCTTC
TRBV5-4	.	TRBJ2-3	15	TRBD2	CASSFSGRASDTQYF	TGTGCCAGCAGCTTTAGCGGGAGGGCCTCGGATACGCAGTATTTT
TRBV7-2	.	TRBJ1-1	12	.	CASSLENTEAFF	TGTGCCAGCAGCTTAGAGAACACTGAAGCTTTCTTT
TRBV13	.	TRBJ2-2	14	.	CASSPRQMEGELFF	TGTGCCAGCAGCCCCCGACAGATGGAAGGGGAGCTGTTTTTT
TRBV25-1	many	TRBJ2-7	17	TRBD2	CASSDLHPSGSSYEQYF	TGTGCCAGCAGTGACTTACACCCTAGCGGGAGCTCCTACGAGCAGTACTTC
TRBV5-1	.	TRBJ1-2	13	.	CASQAGTDYGYTF	TGCGCCAGCCAAGCAGGGACGGACTATGGCTACACCTTC
TRBV15	.	TRBJ1-4	19	.	CATSRGRVEPGGTNEKLFF	TGTGCCACCAGCAGAGGACGCGTTGAGCCCGGAGGAACTAATGAAAAACTGTTTTTT
TRBV11-2	.	TRBJ2-2	14	TRBD2	CATPPQREGGELFF	TGTGCCACCCCGCCCCAGCGGGAGGGCGGGGAGCTGTTTTTT
TRBV30	few	TRBJ1-4	15	.	CAWSHGGASNEKLFF	TGTGCCTGGAGTCATGGAGGGGCGTCTAATGAAAAACTGTTTTTT
TRBV20-1	.	TRBJ2-5	11	.	CSARVRETQYF	TGCAGTGCTAGAGTTCGGGAGACCCAGTACTTC
TRBV6-1	.	TRBJ2-3	14	TRBD2	CASRVAGVVDTQYF	TGTGCCAGCCGTGTAGCGGGAGTTGTAGATACGCAGTATTTT
TRBV7-2	.	TRBJ1-5	15	.	CASSKNSLLNQPQHF	TGTGCCAGCAGCAAGAACAGCTTACTAAATCAGCCCCAGCATTTT
TRBV6-5	.	TRBJ1-1	14	.	CASSDQAGATEAFF	TGTGCCAGCAGCGACCAGGCCGGAGCCACTGAAGCTTTCTTT
TRBV19	.	TRBJ2-6	18	.	CASSIRRVGLSGANVLTF	TGTGCCAGTAGTATCCGACGAGTGGGGTTATCTGGGGCCAACGTCCTGACTTTC
TRBV11-2	.	TRBJ1-6	16	TRBD1	CASSLGQGMNNSPLHF	TGTGCCAGCAGCTTGGGACAGGGGATGAATAATTCACCCCTCCACTTT
TRBV11-3	.	TRBJ2-3	14	.	CASSFYGGTDTQYF	TGTGCCAGCAGCTTCTATGGGGGGACAGATACGCAGTATTTT
TRBV5-1	.	TRBJ2-5	14	.	CASSLKRVQETQYF	TGCGCCAGCAGCTTAAAGCGGGTACAAGAGACCCAGTACTTC
TRBV5-1	once	TRBJ2-7	14	TRBD1	CASSYSGGSYEQYF	TGCGCCAGCAGCTACTCAGGGGGCTCCTACGAGCAGTACTTC
TRBV11-1	few	TRBJ1-1	15	TRBD1	CASSPGEGASTEAFF	TGTGCCAGCAGCCCCGGGGAGGGGGCGAGCACTGAAGCTTTCTTT
TRBV2	few	TRBJ1-5	12	.	CASTTTAQPQHF	TGTGCCAGCACTACGACGGCTCAGCCCCAGCATTTT
TRBV5-1	.	TRBJ1-1	13	TRBD1	CASSPTGASEAFF	TGCGCCAGCAGCCCGACAGGGGCGAGTGAAGCTTTCTTT
TRBV7-2	.	TRBJ1-1	13	.	CASSRSGAGEAFF	TGTGCCAGCAGCCGGTCTGGGGCAGGTGAAGCTTTCTTT
TRBV5-1	.	TRBJ2-2	16	TRBD2	CASSQLAGIGTGELFF	TGCGCCAGCAGCCAGTTAGCGGGAATCGGGACCGGGGAGCTGTTTTTT
TRBV5-1	.	TRBJ2-7	13	.	CASSPGPSYEQYF	TGCGCCAGCAGCCCTGGCCCTTCCTACGAGCAGTACTTC
TRBV7-3	.	TRBJ2-7	13	.	CASSLTPGDEQYF	TGTGCCAGCAGCTTAACGCCCGGGGACGAGCAGTACTTC
TRBV7-9	.	TRBJ1-1	15	.	CASSLKNQMNTEAFF	TGTGCCAGCAGCTTAAAGAATCAGATGAACACTGAAGCTTTCTTT
TRBV7-9	.	TRBJ2-7	14	.	CASTFGTFPQGQYF	TGTGCCAGCACCTTCGGGACATTCCCTCAGGGGCAGTACTTC
TRBV19	few	TRBJ2-3	12	.	CASSPWGDTQYF	TGTGCCAGTAGCCCGTGGGGAGATACGCAGTATTTT
TRBV6-5	.	TRBJ2-3	15	TRBD2	CASSQLAGITDTQYF	TGTGCCAGCAGCCAACTAGCGGGTATCACAGATACGCAGTATTTT
TRBV19	.	TRBJ2-5	12	.	CASSVDQETQYF	TGTGCCAGTAGTGTAGACCAAGAGACCCAGTACTTC
TRBV29-1	.	TRBJ2-2	13	TRBD1	CSANRGNTGELFF	TGCAGCGCTAACAGGGGGAACACCGGGGAGCTGTTTTTT
TRBV5-1	.	TRBJ1-1	16	TRBD1	CASSSSDRGTRPEAFF	TGCGCCAGCAGCTCCAGCGACAGGGGGACAAGACCAGAAGCTTTCTTT
TRBV28	once	TRBJ1-4	14	TRBD1	CASTLTGAYEKLFF	TGTGCCAGCACCTTGACAGGGGCCTATGAAAAACTGTTTTTT
TRBV2	.	TRBJ2-7	14	.	CASSLEYGSYEQYF	TGTGCCAGCAGTTTGGAGTACGGCTCCTACGAGCAGTACTTC
TRBV28	.	TRBJ2-5	18	TRBD2	CASTSGNLAGGRGETQYF	TGTGCCAGCACCTCCGGGAACCTAGCGGGAGGGCGGGGGGAGACCCAGTACTTC
TRBV30	few	TRBJ1-5	14	.	CAWSALGGDQPQHF	TGTGCCTGGAGCGCCCTGGGTGGGGATCAGCCCCAGCATTTT
TRBV4-1	.	TRBJ2-7	15	.	CASSQEHRVLGEQYF	TGCGCCAGCAGCCAAGAGCATCGGGTTCTTGGGGAGCAGTACTTC
TRBV28	few	TRBJ1-5	15	.	CASQTGTDSNQPQHF	TGTGCCAGCCAAACCGGGACGGATAGCAATCAGCCCCAGCATTTT
TRBV19	.	TRBJ2-5	14	.	CASSVLRGGETQYF	TGTGCCAGTAGTGTCCTCAGGGGAGGCGAGACCCAGTACTTC
TRBV6-5	.	TRBJ1-1	14	TRBD1	CASSAWTGSPAAFF	TGTGCCAGCAGTGCCTGGACAGGGTCCCCTGCAGCTTTCTTT
TRBV29-1	few	TRBJ2-7	15	TRBD2	CSVAGGTSGSYEQYF	TGCAGCGTTGCCGGGGGGACTAGCGGGAGTTACGAGCAGTACTTC
TRBV11-2	.	TRBJ2-7	14	.	CASSARDLHYEQYF	TGTGCCAGCAGCGCGAGGGACCTACATTACGAGCAGTACTTC
TRBV27	few	TRBJ1-1	13	.	CASRTGLNTEAFF	TGTGCCAGCAGGACGGGGTTGAACACTGAAGCTTTCTTT
TRBV27	.	TRBJ2-2	18	.	CASSPIGRLYTNTGELFF	TGTGCCAGCAGTCCTATTGGCCGACTATATACTAACACCGGGGAGCTGTTTTTT
TRBV28	.	TRBJ2-2	13	.	CASNTGNTGELFF	TGTGCCAGCAACACAGGAAACACCGGGGAGCTGTTTTTT
TRBV28	.	TRBJ2-2	12	.	CASSLFSGELFF	TGTGCCAGCAGTTTATTTTCCGGGGAGCTGTTTTTT
TRBV29-1	.	TRBJ2-1	12	.	CSVERDFREQFF	TGCAGCGTTGAAAGGGACTTCAGGGAGCAGTTCTTC
TRBV19	.	TRBJ2-1	16	TRBD2	CASSHPGLGSGYEQFF	TGTGCCAGTAGTCACCCGGGACTAGGATCAGGCTATGAGCAGTTCTTC
TRBV29-1	.	TRBJ2-7	13	TRBD2	CSAGAGGQVEQYF	TGCAGCGCTGGAGCGGGAGGGCAGGTCGAGCAGTACTTC
TRBV2	.	TRBJ2-2	13	.	CASSGQNTGELFF	TGTGCCAGCAGTGGACAGAACACCGGGGAGCTGTTTTTT
TRBV21-1	.	TRBJ1-5	13	.	CASSNIIGQPQHF	TGTGCCAGCAGCAACATCATTGGTCAGCCCCAGCATTTT
TRBV6-5	.	TRBJ2-3	15	TRBD2	CASSIRTSLTDTQYF	TGTGCCAGCAGCATCCGGACTAGCCTGACAGATACGCAGTATTTT
TRBV28	.	TRBJ2-1	15	TRBD1	CASSPSIQGADEQFF	TGTGCCAGCAGCCCCTCGATACAGGGGGCAGATGAGCAGTTCTTC
TRBV29-1	.	TRBJ2-2	13	.	CSVNTGNPGELFF	TGCAGCGTCAATACAGGGAATCCCGGGGAGCTGTTTTTT